This T cell receptor (beta chain) was recorded in a study of Graves' ophthalmopathy and Graves' hyperthyroidism. This clonotype appeared many times. Trimming shortened V by 5 bases and J by 4 bases, and 3 bases separated the two germline ends. Germline loops: CDR1 SGHRS, CDR2 YFSETQ. This CDR3 spans 11 amino acids. Amplification targeted the TCR beta CDR3 regions, with RNA transcripts as the source material. RT-PCR was first run with HTBI primers, then multiplex PCR in a second round. In TCRdb, the multiplex PCR reads were re-called with MiXCR into one record per CDR3 protein. The profile covers about 400,000 distinct CDR3 sequences, with around 17% appearing a single time and roughly 1.5% taken by the ten largest.

The chain joins TRBV5-1 to TRBJ2-2; D ambiguous. The TCR was taken from a young woman with Graves' ophthalmopathy. Material: peripheral blood. DNA of the CDR3: TGCGCCAGCAGATTCACCGGGGAGCTGTTTTTT. This codes for CASRFTGELFF.